The T cell receptor (beta chain) described here comes from a study of cytomegalovirus exposure and HLA in healthy donors. V was clipped by 3 bases and J by 6 bases, with 5 bases between them. Germline CDR1 is MGHRA and CDR2 is YSYEKL. The CDR3 contains 11 residues. The PCR employed 60 Vbeta primers together with 13 Jbeta primers. Data came from immunoSEQ multiplex PCR; TCRdb stores just in-frame clones and leaves some out. The sample yields approximately 160,000 clones, around 78% seen once. The sample was PBMCs. The rearrangement joins TRBV4-1 to TRBJ1-1; D ambiguous. The receptor's source is a woman between 45 and 65 years old in good health and CMV-seropositive. The CDR3 loop reads CASSHNSEAFF. The CDR3 bases are TGCGCCAGCAGCCATAACTCTGAAGCTTTCTTT.